One sample yielded the 18 T cell receptor beta chains listed below, sequenced in a study of blood T cell repertoires in COVID-19 (dated by TCRdb to the early 2020s). Library preparation employed the immunoSEQ multiplex PCR assay. The immuneACCESS repertoire file appears here via TCRdb, limited to in-frame rearrangements. These files lack a portion of the clones; in checked studies, under half of the deficit traces to unresolved V genes, and the cause of the others is not known. The sample table records approximately 77,000 clones; around 76% of these occur just once. Of the sample, around a sixth falls within the top ten clones. The sample consisted of peripheral blood. Source of these receptors: a man aged 70-80 years with active or convalescent COVID-19.

This clone was detected only once. V gene TRBV7-8 combines with J gene TRBJ1-6; no definite D call. There are 11 residues in the CDR3. With 5 bases removed from V and 10 bases from J, the gap between germline ends came to 6 bases. Per germline, CDR1 SGHVS and CDR2 FQNEAQ. DNA for the CDR3: TGTGCCAGCAGCCATCAATCACCCCTCCACTTT. As protein: CASSHQSPLHF.

The chain employs TRBV10-1 and TRBJ1-5, with 8 bases identical to TRBD1. The CDR3 is 16 residues long. Germline V gene sequence: CDR1 WNHNN, CDR2 SYGVQD (reference sequence). The ends lost 0 bases at V and 6 bases at J; junction bases unmatched: 7. The CDR3 DNA reads TGCGCCAGCAGTGAGTCGGGCAGGGGGCTTGTTCAGCCCCAGCATTTT. It encodes CASSESGRGLVQPQHF.

This chain uses TRBV7-9 with TRBJ2-3; TRBD1 agrees at 8 bases. CDR3 length: 15 residues. Per the germline V gene, CDR1 is SEHNR and CDR2 is FQNEAQ (reference sequence). Losses at the gene ends were 4 bases for V and 5 bases for J; bases not matched to a gene: 8. CDR3 region: CASSSRGTGRDTQYF. The CDR3 DNA reads as TGTGCCAGCAGCTCGAGGGGGACAGGCCGAGATACGCAGTATTTT.

This sequence joins TRBV4-1 and TRBJ2-7; D gene uncertain. Trimming left V 2 bases short and J 2 bases short, with 10 bases between. Germline CDR1 and CDR2: MGHRA and YSYEKL. CDR3 length: 14 residues. CDR3 amino acids: CASSQFQETYEQYF. The DNA for the CDR3 is TGCGCCAGCAGCCAATTTCAGGAAACCTACGAGCAGTACTTC.

This clone was observed a handful of times. The gene calls are TRBV2 and TRBJ1-4; D uncertain. CDR1 and CDR2 from the germline V gene are SNHLY and FYNNEI. The CDR3 runs to 14 residues. V was clipped by 2 bases and J by 8 bases, with 12 bases between them. This CDR3 reads CASSETDLREKLFF. In DNA form, the CDR3 reads TGTGCCAGCAGTGAAACAGATCTCAGGGAAAAACTGTTTTTT.

The chain recombines TRBV6-6 with TRBJ1-1; a possible D gene is TRBD1 (6 bases). V dropped 8 bases and J dropped 5 bases, with 15 bases sitting between them. Per germline, CDR1 MNHNY and CDR2 SVGAGI (reference sequence). This CDR3 contains 13 residues. The CDR3 spells CASHLSGATEAFF. CDR3 DNA: TGTGCCAGCCACCTCTCAGGGGCTACTGAAGCTTTCTTT.

Only one count was recorded for this clone. The chain uses TRBV9 and TRBJ2-1, with 8 nucleotides matching TRBD2. This CDR3 has 16 residues. J was trimmed by 0 bases and V by 0 bases; bases with no gene match: 2. CDR1 and CDR2 (germline): SGDLS, YYNGEE. CDR3 sequence: CASSVAGGSSYNEQFF. CDR3 in DNA: TGTGCCAGCAGCGTAGCGGGGGGGAGCTCCTACAATGAGCAGTTCTTC. The whole variable domain, filled in from reference TRBV9 and TRBJ2-1, reads DSGVTQTPKHLITATGQRVTLRCSPRSGDLSVYWYQQSLDQGLQFLIQYYNGEERAKGNILERFSAQQFPDLHSELNLSSLELGDSALYFCASSVAGGSSYNEQFFGPGTRLTVL.

The chain couples TRBV5-1 to TRBJ1-2; D possibly corresponds to TRBD1 (6 bases). Trimming removed 3 bases at V and 0 bases at J, with 18 bases between. Germline V CDR1 and CDR2: SGHRS, YFSETQ. The CDR3 has 17 amino acids. The CDR3 is CASSSGQGGTSNYGYTF. CDR3 nucleotide sequence: TGCGCCAGCAGCTCCGGACAAGGGGGAACTTCTAACTATGGCTACACCTTC.

This clone was detected once. The J gene is TRBJ2-2, the V gene TRBV7-2; D is perhaps TRBD1 (6 bases). Trimming removed 5 bases at V and 7 bases at J, with 20 bases between. The CDR3 totals 16 residues. CDR1 and CDR2 (germline): SGHTA, FQGNSA. CDR3 sequence reads: CASSKMGAPRNGELFF. In nucleotides, the CDR3 is TGTGCCAGCAGCAAAATGGGGGCGCCCCGTAACGGGGAGCTGTTTTTT.

This rearrangement joins TRBV6-2 or TRBV6-3 to TRBJ2-5, with 16 bases lining up with TRBD2. After removal of 5 bases from V and 5 bases from J, the junction contained 5 bases not matched to a gene. Germline values: CDR1 MNHEY, CDR2 SVGEGT. CDR3 length equals 16 residues. CDR3 protein: CASSQGTSGGAETQYF. In nucleotides, the CDR3 is TGTGCCAGCAGTCAGGGGACTAGCGGGGGGGCGGAGACCCAGTACTTC.

In DNA form, the CDR3 reads TGTGCCAGCAGCCAAGACGCGGGGGTGAAAGGGGACTACACCTTC. It specifies CASSQDAGVKGDYTF. The gene calls are TRBV3-1 (or the pseudogene TRBV3-2) and TRBJ1-2; D might be TRBD1 (5 bases). V gave up 0 bases and J gave up 10 bases, with 18 bases separating them. Germline values: CDR1 LGHDT, CDR2 YNNKEL (reference sequence). The CDR3 runs 15 residues.

CDR3 coding DNA: TGTGCCAGCAGTGAGGGCCGCCGAATCGGAAACACCATATATTTT. It encodes CASSEGRRIGNTIYF. This rearrangement joins TRBV6-1 to TRBJ1-3; D ambiguous. Trimming shortened V by 3 bases and J by 4 bases, and 13 bases separated the two germline ends. The CDR3 consists of 15 residues. Germline assignment: CDR1 MNHNS and CDR2 SASEGT.

The genes are TRBV24-1 and TRBJ2-2; 8 bases are a match to TRBD2. Per the germline V gene, CDR1 is KGHDR and CDR2 is SFDVKD. The CDR3 has 16 residues. Trimming cost V 2 bases and J 1 base; bases outside gene matches: 2. The CDR3 reads CATSDWLAGNTGELFF. The CDR3 DNA follows: TGTGCCACCAGTGATTGGCTAGCGGGGAACACCGGGGAGCTGTTTTTT.

This clone has just a few counts. The chain recombines TRBV25-1 with TRBJ1-1; TRBD1 agrees at 7 bases. The CDR3 spans 18 residues. The junction had 14 bases not matched to a gene; V was cut back by 4 bases and J by 0 bases. Germline CDR1 MGHDK, CDR2 SYGVNS. DNA for the CDR3: TGTGCCAGCAGTGGAATAAAGACAGGGCTTCTTATGAACACTGAAGCTTTCTTT. The encoded protein is CASSGIKTGLLMNTEAFF. The full variable domain, in which reference TRBV25-1 and TRBJ1-1 provide the parts outside the CDR3, is EADIYQTPRYLVIGTGKKITLECSQTMGHDKMYWYQQDPGMELHLIHYSYGVNSTEKGDLSSESTVSRIRTEHFPLTLESARPSHTSQYLCASSGIKTGLLMNTEAFFGQGTRLTVV.

The genes are TRBV4-2 and TRBJ1-2; perhaps TRBD1 as D (5 bases). This CDR3 has 15 amino acids. V gave up 0 bases and J gave up 1 base, with 9 bases separating them. Germline values: CDR1 LGHNA, CDR2 YNFKEQ. This CDR3 is CASSQDPGINYGYTF. The CDR3 nucleotides are TGTGCCAGCAGCCAAGATCCAGGGATTAACTATGGCTACACCTTC.

This clone was detected a few times. The chain recombines TRBV6-1 with TRBJ2-5; 7 nucleotides line up with TRBD1. This CDR3 is 14 amino acids long. V shed 7 bases and J 2 bases; nucleotides not matched to a gene: 7. Germline values: CDR1 MNHNS, CDR2 SASEGT. The CDR3 DNA follows: TGTGCCAGCAAGTCGACAGGGAAACAAGAGACCCAGTACTTC. Amino acids: CASKSTGKQETQYF.

The chain is built from TRBV29-1 and TRBJ2-2; D ambiguous. V was cut by 4 bases and J by 1 base, with 10 bases left in between. The CDR3 runs 14 residues. Germline CDR1 reads SQVTM; CDR2 reads ANQGSEA. The CDR3 sequence: CSVAVYGNTGELFF. The CDR3 DNA sequence: TGCAGCGTTGCGGTGTACGGGAACACCGGGGAGCTGTTTTTT.

V usage is TRBV6-2 or TRBV6-3 and J usage is TRBJ2-4, with 12 positions matching TRBD2. Germline CDR1 and CDR2: MNHEY and SVGEGT. V was clipped by 5 bases and J by 4 bases; unmatched bases: 6. This CDR3 has 16 amino acids. The CDR3 loop is CASSPSGLAGKNIQYF. The DNA for the CDR3 is TGTGCCAGCAGTCCCTCTGGACTAGCGGGAAAAAACATTCAGTACTTC.